The next 20 T cell receptor beta chains were all read from a single sample in a study of cytomegalovirus exposure and HLA in healthy donors. Use of 60 Vbeta and 13 Jbeta primers characterized the PCR. Data came from immunoSEQ multiplex PCR; TCRdb stores just in-frame clones and leaves some out. The sample has about 150,000 clones, around 73% seen once. The sample was PBMCs. These receptors were taken from a woman in her late teens or twenties in good health and CMV-seronegative.

The V and J genes are TRBV28 and TRBJ1-5; no reliable D call. This CDR3 comprises 12 residues. V lost 6 bases and J lost 2, with 5 bases in between. CDR1 and CDR2 (germline): MDHEN, SYDVKM. CDR3 in amino acids: CASSSGNQPQHF. The CDR3 DNA is TGTGCCAGCAGCTCAGGCAATCAGCCCCAGCATTTT.

The chain recombines TRBV4-2 with TRBJ1-4; D possibly corresponds to TRBD1 (6 bases). CDR3 size: 16 residues. Per germline, CDR1 LGHNA and CDR2 YNFKEQ. V shed 2 bases and J shed 2 bases, with 12 bases lying between them. CDR3: CASSQPGVRTNEKLFF. The CDR3 bases are TGTGCCAGCAGCCAACCAGGGGTCCGCACTAATGAAAAACTGTTTTTT.

This clone was seen only once. CDR3 amino acids: CASSLAGSYNEQFF. The CDR3, as DNA: TGTGCCAGCAGCTTAGCTGGCAGCTACAATGAGCAGTTCTTC. This rearrangement joins TRBV7-9 to TRBJ2-1, with D uncertain. V gave up 0 bases and J gave up 3 bases, with 6 bases separating them. CDR3 length: 14 amino acids. Looked up from germline, CDR1 is SEHNR and CDR2 is FQNEAQ (reference sequence).

The CDR3 is CASSQVSLAGGSTDTQYF. DNA of the CDR3: TGTGCCAGCAGCCAAGTGTCGTTAGCGGGGGGAAGCACAGATACGCAGTATTTT. The V and J genes are TRBV4-2 and TRBJ2-3; 10 positions match TRBD2. The length of the CDR3 is 18 residues. Losses at the gene ends were 1 base for V and 0 bases for J; bases not matched to a gene: 7. CDR1 and CDR2 (germline): LGHNA, YNFKEQ.

The rearrangement joins TRBV2 to TRBJ2-5; 13 positions agree with TRBD2. Germline loops: CDR1 SNHLY, CDR2 FYNNEI. The CDR3 covers 15 residues. With V trimmed by 6 bases and J by 5 bases, 6 bases remained unmatched. This CDR3 is CASSEGLAGTETQYF. For the CDR3, the DNA is TGTGCCAGCAGCGAGGGACTAGCGGGAACGGAGACCCAGTACTTC.

The chain recombines TRBV9 with TRBJ1-5; unclear D gene. This CDR3 is built from 14 residues. Looked up from germline, CDR1 is SGDLS and CDR2 is YYNGEE. V dropped 0 bases and J dropped 0 bases, with 4 bases sitting between them. CDR3 residues: CASSVGDSNQPQHF. The CDR3 coding sequence is TGTGCCAGCAGCGTAGGCGATAGCAATCAGCCCCAGCATTTT.

In its sample, this clone was seen a few times. The rearrangement joins TRBV6-5 to TRBJ2-1; 9 nucleotides align to TRBD2. From germline, CDR1 is MNHEY and CDR2 SVGAGI. The V gene end was trimmed by 1 base and the J gene end by 8 bases; junction bases not matched to a gene: 3. The CDR3 is made up of 14 amino acids. DNA for the CDR3: TGTGCCAGCAGTTACTTTAGCGGGAGCGATGAGCAGTTCTTC. This encodes CASSYFSGSDEQFF.

V usage is TRBV7-2 and J usage is TRBJ2-2; TRBD2 agrees at 14 bases. This CDR3 region has 16 residues. V lost 5 bases, J lost 6 bases, and 5 bases stayed unmatched. Germline CDR1 and CDR2: SGHTA and FQGNSA. The CDR3 here is CASSRGTSGSSGELFF. The DNA for the CDR3 is TGTGCCAGCAGCCGGGGGACTAGCGGGAGTTCCGGGGAGCTGTTTTTT.

Remarks on this clone: Germline and junction disagree at one end, which may indicate a read error. The chain uses TRBV7-9 and TRBJ2-1; maybe TRBD2 (5 bases). Germline CDR1 and CDR2: SEHNR and FQNEAQ (reference sequence). CDR3 length: 11 amino acids. As DNA, the CDR3 is TGTTCCAGCCAAACGTCGGGGGAGCAGTTCTTC. Amino acid sequence: CSSQTSGEQFF.

This clone was seen a few times. The chain carries TRBV4-1 and TRBJ2-7, with TRBD1 matching 9 bases. The trim removed 3 bases at V and 6 bases at J, leaving 12 bases unmatched. CDR1 and CDR2 (germline): MGHRA, YSYEKL. The length of the CDR3 is 16 residues. The DNA of the CDR3 is TGCGCCAGCAGCCAGACCGGGACAGGGACTCTCCTCGAGCAGTACTTC. This translates into CASSQTGTGTLLEQYF.

Written as DNA, the CDR3 is TGTGCCAGCAGCGAAGACAGGGGCGATGGCTACACCTTC. Protein sequence: CASSEDRGDGYTF. V gene TRBV5-4 combines with J gene TRBJ1-2; 8 bases are a match to TRBD1. Germline V CDR1 and CDR2: SGHNT, YYREEE (reference sequence). The CDR3 is 13 amino acids. The J segment lost 6 bases and the V segment lost 4 bases, leaving 5 bases of the junction unmatched.

CDR3 DNA sequence: TGTGCCAGCAGCATCAGACAGGTCCGGGACGAGCAGTACTTC. Its protein is CASSIRQVRDEQYF. V and J are TRBV7-2 and TRBJ2-7; the D gene is possibly TRBD1 (6 bases). The V end lost 5 bases, the J end lost 5 bases, and 16 bases lay between the germline ends. This CDR3 is built from 14 residues. Germline CDR1 reads SGHTA; CDR2 reads FQGNSA. The entire variable domain, with the rest obtained from reference TRBV7-2 and TRBJ2-7, is as follows: GAGVSQSPSNKVTEKGKDVELRCDPISGHTALYWYRQSLGQGLEFLIYFQGNSAPDKSGLPSDRFSAERTGGSVSTLTIQRTQQEDSAVYLCASSIRQVRDEQYFGPGTRLTVT.

This clone was recorded a few times. The J gene is TRBJ1-5, the V gene TRBV30; D gene ambiguous. The CDR3 consists of 13 residues. The germline V and J ends were trimmed by 2 bases and 2 bases, with 7 bases remaining between them. Germline loops: CDR1 GTSNPN, CDR2 SVGIG (reference sequence). The CDR3 loop reads CAWSLGGNQPQHF. The CDR3 nucleotides are TGTGCCTGGAGTTTGGGAGGCAATCAGCCCCAGCATTTT. Combining the CDR3 with reference TRBV30 and TRBJ1-5 gives the whole variable domain SQTIHQWPATLVQPVGSPLSLECTVEGTSNPNLYWYRQAAGRGLQLLFYSVGIGQISSEVPQNLSASRPQDRQFILSSKKLLLSDSGFYLCAWSLGGNQPQHFGDGTRLSIL.

This clone was found once. The CDR3 nucleotides are TGTGCCAGCGGGACTAGCGGGTTTTACAATGAGCAGTTCTTC. Its translation is CASGTSGFYNEQFF. This chain connects TRBV19 to TRBJ2-1, with TRBD2 identical over 12 bases. The CDR3 contains 14 residues. The germline CDR1 and CDR2 sequences are LNHDA and SQIVND (reference sequence). The J segment lost 4 bases and the V segment lost 9 bases, leaving 4 bases of the junction unmatched.

The table lists this clone with a count of one. The chain couples TRBV2 to TRBJ2-7; 11 bases line up with TRBD2. V was pared by 5 bases and J by 4 bases, with 16 bases of the junction left unmatched. Germline V gives CDR1 SNHLY, CDR2 FYNNEI. This CDR3 comprises 18 residues. CDR3 amino acids: CASSPHIAGGPLAYEQYV. The CDR3 bases are TGTGCCAGCAGTCCACATATAGCGGGAGGGCCGCTGGCGTACGAGCAGTACGTC.

The gene calls are TRBV27 and TRBJ2-1, with no clear D. The CDR3 extends over 14 amino acids. CDR1 and CDR2 (germline): MNHEY, SMNVEV (reference sequence). The V end lost 0 bases, the J end lost 5 bases, and 8 bases lay between the germline ends. Here the CDR3 reads CASSLSSPHNEQFF. For the CDR3, the DNA is TGTGCCAGCAGTTTATCGAGCCCCCACAATGAGCAGTTCTTC.

In the case of this clone: This sample includes further DNA sequences coding for the same CDR3. The J gene is TRBJ2-7, the V gene TRBV27; 7 nucleotides align to TRBD2. The CDR3 covers 14 residues. The V gene's germline CDR1 is MNHEY and CDR2 SMNVEV (reference sequence). With V trimmed by 5 bases and J by 3 bases, 7 bases remained unmatched. CDR3 DNA sequence: TGTGCCAGCAGTCTGGGGGGGGAAGGCTACGAGCAGTACTTC. Protein: CASSLGGEGYEQYF.

This clone was seen more than once but under ten times. The V and J genes are TRBV27 and TRBJ2-1; TRBD1 is a possible D gene (6 bases). V was cut by 4 bases and J by 5 bases, with 18 bases left in between. The CDR3 sequence is 16 residues long. Germline values: CDR1 MNHEY, CDR2 SMNVEV (reference sequence). The CDR3 coding sequence is TGTGCCAGCAGTTCCACGCAGGGGCAGAGAAACAATGAGCAGTTCTTC. This codes for CASSSTQGQRNNEQFF.

The V and J genes are TRBV5-1 and TRBJ2-1, with TRBD2 matching 7 bases. The CDR3 covers 15 residues. Germline V CDR1 and CDR2: SGHRS, YFSETQ. V dropped 0 bases and J dropped 2; count of bases not matched to a gene: 2. This CDR3 reads CASSLDGTTYNEQFF. The CDR3 DNA reads TGCGCCAGCAGCTTGGACGGGACTACCTACAATGAGCAGTTCTTC.

The V call is TRBV5-5, the J call TRBJ1-6; 7 nucleotides agree with TRBD1. The ends lost 4 bases at V and 7 bases at J; junction bases unmatched: 8. The CDR3 runs to 15 residues. Germline V gives CDR1 SGHKS, CDR2 YYEKEE (reference sequence). CDR3 bases: TGTGCCAGCAGCCCGCCGGGACAGCAGAATTCACCCCTCCACTTT. It specifies CASSPPGQQNSPLHF.